This T cell receptor (beta chain) appears in the sequencing data of a study of T-cell reconstitution after alpha-beta-depleted transplantation in children. Whole-study results and caveats: Surviving thymic progenitors and recipient T cells were the source of high TCRbeta diversity at day 60 in some patients. Expanded graft clones numbering several hundred reportedly gave rise to alpha-beta T cells about two months after transplant. T-cell counts and diversity were attributed mostly to newly produced T cells one year after transplant.

V lost 1 base, J lost 0 bases, and 8 bases lay in between. CDR1 and CDR2 (germline): SGHRS, YFSETQ. This CDR3 is built from 15 residues. Unique molecular identifiers were incorporated during preparation of the TCRbeta library. Via MiXCR, TCRdb re-called the PCR reads, giving one row per CDR3 protein. The sample records around 700,000 distinct CDR3 sequences, around 14% being singletons. In the case of this clonotype: Its antigen remains unidentified.

The sequences come from PBMCs, collected before TCRalphabeta/CD19-depleted stem cell transplant. This rearrangement joins TRBV5-1 to TRBJ2-4; no clear D. The origin of this receptor is a girl aged 2-9 years with congenital amegakaryocytic thrombocytopenia, due to receive a stem cell transplant. The CDR3 here is CASSLTLLAKNIQYF. The CDR3 DNA sequence: TGCGCCAGCAGCTTGACACTCCTAGCCAAAAACATTCAGTACTTC.